These 8 T cell receptor beta chains were sequenced from one sample in a study of neurological immune-mediated disorders. Via MiXCR, TCRdb re-called the 5' RACE reads, giving one row per CDR3 protein. The sample has around 37,000 distinct CDR3 sequences; over 8.5% are singletons. Time point: technical triplicate 1. Sequenced input: PBMCs. All receptors come from a man aged 55 to 70 with HTLV-1-associated myelopathy (HAM/TSP).

The chain carries TRBV7-8 and TRBJ2-2; no clear D. There are 13 residues in the CDR3. Germline-derived CDR1 and CDR2 are SGHVS and FQNEAQ. Trimming shortened V by 2 bases and J by 8 bases, and 9 bases separated the two germline ends. The CDR3 sequence: CASSLMLEGELFF. The CDR3 DNA reads as TGTGCCAGCAGCTTAATGCTGGAGGGGGAGCTGTTTTTT.

This clonotype was observed once. V gene TRBV15 combines with J gene TRBJ2-2; D unresolved. CDR1 and CDR2 from the germline V gene are LNHNV and YYDKDF (reference sequence). This CDR3 has 15 amino acids. V lost 2 bases and J lost 4, with 11 bases in between. The chain's CDR3 is CATSRPLVSTGELFF. Here the CDR3 DNA reads TGTGCCACCAGCAGACCGCTAGTGAGCACCGGGGAGCTGTTTTTT.

Ten or more counts support this clonotype. The rearrangement links TRBV12-3 or TRBV12-4 to TRBJ1-1; TRBD1 matches at 7 bases. The ends lost 0 bases at V and 5 bases at J; junction bases unmatched: 6. The CDR3 length is 15 residues. This CDR3 is CASSLAGTQGTEAFF. For the CDR3, the DNA is TGTGCCAGCAGTTTAGCCGGGACACAGGGGACTGAAGCTTTCTTT.

This clonotype was recorded at least ten times. The chain recombines TRBV6-2 or TRBV6-3 with TRBJ2-7; D tentatively fits TRBD1 or TRBD2 (5 bases each). There are 13 residues in the CDR3. The V gene's germline CDR1 is MNHEY and CDR2 SVGEGT. Between the trimmed V and J ends, which lost 7 bases and 0 bases, there was a span of 10 bases. The CDR3 reads CASTGRSSYEQYF. As DNA, the CDR3 is TGTGCCAGCACGGGGCGGAGCTCCTACGAGCAGTACTTC.

This clonotype was counted at least ten times. An end of the junction does not agree with germline; a read error may underlie this. The chain recombines TRBV7-2 with TRBJ2-3; 9 bases fit TRBD2. CDR1 is SGHTA, CDR2 FQGNSA, per germline. This CDR3 region has 14 residues. DNA for the CDR3: TGTGCCAGCAGGTTAGCGGGAGCCACAGATACGCAGTATTTT. It encodes CASRLAGATDTQYF.

Ten or more counts support this clonotype. This chain connects TRBV4-2 to TRBJ2-3; 9 nucleotides line up with TRBD2. With V trimmed by 4 bases and J by 0 bases, 8 bases remained unmatched. The CDR3 length is 17 residues. CDR1 is LGHNA, CDR2 YNFKEQ, per germline. The CDR3 sequence is CASSPKTSGLSTDTQYF. The CDR3, as DNA: TGTGCCAGCAGCCCTAAGACTAGCGGCCTTAGCACAGATACGCAGTATTTT.

There are many counts of this clonotype. J is TRBJ2-5 and V is TRBV5-1; 11 bases are a match to TRBD2. The CDR3 loop spans 15 amino acids. Germline V lookup: CDR1 SGHRS, CDR2 YFSETQ. Trimming removed 4 bases from V and 4 bases from J; junction bases left unmatched: 6. CDR3 sequence (DNA): TGCGCCAGCAGCCTCCGCCTAGCGGGGGGAGAGACCCAGTACTTC. This codes for CASSLRLAGGETQYF.

This clonotype was counted ten times or more. In DNA form, the CDR3 reads TGCAGTGCTGGAGTGGGACAGCTCAATCAGCCCCAGCATTTT. Its protein product is CSAGVGQLNQPQHF. J is TRBJ1-5 and V is TRBV20-1; 7 bases are a match to TRBD1. The CDR3 extends over 14 amino acids. Unmatched junction bases numbered 7, after V lost 5 bases and J lost 3 bases. Germline values: CDR1 DFQATT, CDR2 SNEGSKA (reference sequence).